This T cell receptor (beta chain) was recovered during a study of T cells in localized non-small cell lung cancer. Whole-study results and caveats: Only one tumor region was sequenced, so heterogeneity remains possible. The highest T cell clonality was in uninvolved adjacent lung, above tumor. There were a median roughly 61 of the top 100 tumor clones appearing in adjacent lung.

This clone has a handful of counts. The antigen is undetermined. Here immunoSEQ multiplex PCR was the method, and the copy in TCRdb shows in-frame clones only, minus some. The table has 20,000 to 30,000 clones, about nine tenths seen once. Per the germline V gene, CDR1 is SEHNR and CDR2 is FQNEAQ (reference sequence). The CDR3 spans 15 residues. V lost 1 base and J 5 bases, leaving 14 bases between the germline ends. The sample consisted of peripheral blood, taken before any cancer treatment. This chain links TRBV7-9 with TRBJ1-1; maybe TRBD1 (5 bases). The TCR comes from a woman aged 35 to 70 with stage I lung adenocarcinoma. This CDR3 is CASSLGAGILTEAFF. In DNA, the CDR3 is TGTGCCAGCAGCTTAGGGGCAGGGATTTTGACTGAAGCTTTCTTT. The full variable domain, rest sourced from reference TRBV7-9 and TRBJ1-1, is DTGVSQNPRHKITKRGQNVTFRCDPISEHNRLYWYRQTLGQGPEFLTYFQNEAQLEKSRLLSDRFSAERPKGSFSTLEIQRTEQGDSAMYLCASSLGAGILTEAFFGQGTRLTVV.